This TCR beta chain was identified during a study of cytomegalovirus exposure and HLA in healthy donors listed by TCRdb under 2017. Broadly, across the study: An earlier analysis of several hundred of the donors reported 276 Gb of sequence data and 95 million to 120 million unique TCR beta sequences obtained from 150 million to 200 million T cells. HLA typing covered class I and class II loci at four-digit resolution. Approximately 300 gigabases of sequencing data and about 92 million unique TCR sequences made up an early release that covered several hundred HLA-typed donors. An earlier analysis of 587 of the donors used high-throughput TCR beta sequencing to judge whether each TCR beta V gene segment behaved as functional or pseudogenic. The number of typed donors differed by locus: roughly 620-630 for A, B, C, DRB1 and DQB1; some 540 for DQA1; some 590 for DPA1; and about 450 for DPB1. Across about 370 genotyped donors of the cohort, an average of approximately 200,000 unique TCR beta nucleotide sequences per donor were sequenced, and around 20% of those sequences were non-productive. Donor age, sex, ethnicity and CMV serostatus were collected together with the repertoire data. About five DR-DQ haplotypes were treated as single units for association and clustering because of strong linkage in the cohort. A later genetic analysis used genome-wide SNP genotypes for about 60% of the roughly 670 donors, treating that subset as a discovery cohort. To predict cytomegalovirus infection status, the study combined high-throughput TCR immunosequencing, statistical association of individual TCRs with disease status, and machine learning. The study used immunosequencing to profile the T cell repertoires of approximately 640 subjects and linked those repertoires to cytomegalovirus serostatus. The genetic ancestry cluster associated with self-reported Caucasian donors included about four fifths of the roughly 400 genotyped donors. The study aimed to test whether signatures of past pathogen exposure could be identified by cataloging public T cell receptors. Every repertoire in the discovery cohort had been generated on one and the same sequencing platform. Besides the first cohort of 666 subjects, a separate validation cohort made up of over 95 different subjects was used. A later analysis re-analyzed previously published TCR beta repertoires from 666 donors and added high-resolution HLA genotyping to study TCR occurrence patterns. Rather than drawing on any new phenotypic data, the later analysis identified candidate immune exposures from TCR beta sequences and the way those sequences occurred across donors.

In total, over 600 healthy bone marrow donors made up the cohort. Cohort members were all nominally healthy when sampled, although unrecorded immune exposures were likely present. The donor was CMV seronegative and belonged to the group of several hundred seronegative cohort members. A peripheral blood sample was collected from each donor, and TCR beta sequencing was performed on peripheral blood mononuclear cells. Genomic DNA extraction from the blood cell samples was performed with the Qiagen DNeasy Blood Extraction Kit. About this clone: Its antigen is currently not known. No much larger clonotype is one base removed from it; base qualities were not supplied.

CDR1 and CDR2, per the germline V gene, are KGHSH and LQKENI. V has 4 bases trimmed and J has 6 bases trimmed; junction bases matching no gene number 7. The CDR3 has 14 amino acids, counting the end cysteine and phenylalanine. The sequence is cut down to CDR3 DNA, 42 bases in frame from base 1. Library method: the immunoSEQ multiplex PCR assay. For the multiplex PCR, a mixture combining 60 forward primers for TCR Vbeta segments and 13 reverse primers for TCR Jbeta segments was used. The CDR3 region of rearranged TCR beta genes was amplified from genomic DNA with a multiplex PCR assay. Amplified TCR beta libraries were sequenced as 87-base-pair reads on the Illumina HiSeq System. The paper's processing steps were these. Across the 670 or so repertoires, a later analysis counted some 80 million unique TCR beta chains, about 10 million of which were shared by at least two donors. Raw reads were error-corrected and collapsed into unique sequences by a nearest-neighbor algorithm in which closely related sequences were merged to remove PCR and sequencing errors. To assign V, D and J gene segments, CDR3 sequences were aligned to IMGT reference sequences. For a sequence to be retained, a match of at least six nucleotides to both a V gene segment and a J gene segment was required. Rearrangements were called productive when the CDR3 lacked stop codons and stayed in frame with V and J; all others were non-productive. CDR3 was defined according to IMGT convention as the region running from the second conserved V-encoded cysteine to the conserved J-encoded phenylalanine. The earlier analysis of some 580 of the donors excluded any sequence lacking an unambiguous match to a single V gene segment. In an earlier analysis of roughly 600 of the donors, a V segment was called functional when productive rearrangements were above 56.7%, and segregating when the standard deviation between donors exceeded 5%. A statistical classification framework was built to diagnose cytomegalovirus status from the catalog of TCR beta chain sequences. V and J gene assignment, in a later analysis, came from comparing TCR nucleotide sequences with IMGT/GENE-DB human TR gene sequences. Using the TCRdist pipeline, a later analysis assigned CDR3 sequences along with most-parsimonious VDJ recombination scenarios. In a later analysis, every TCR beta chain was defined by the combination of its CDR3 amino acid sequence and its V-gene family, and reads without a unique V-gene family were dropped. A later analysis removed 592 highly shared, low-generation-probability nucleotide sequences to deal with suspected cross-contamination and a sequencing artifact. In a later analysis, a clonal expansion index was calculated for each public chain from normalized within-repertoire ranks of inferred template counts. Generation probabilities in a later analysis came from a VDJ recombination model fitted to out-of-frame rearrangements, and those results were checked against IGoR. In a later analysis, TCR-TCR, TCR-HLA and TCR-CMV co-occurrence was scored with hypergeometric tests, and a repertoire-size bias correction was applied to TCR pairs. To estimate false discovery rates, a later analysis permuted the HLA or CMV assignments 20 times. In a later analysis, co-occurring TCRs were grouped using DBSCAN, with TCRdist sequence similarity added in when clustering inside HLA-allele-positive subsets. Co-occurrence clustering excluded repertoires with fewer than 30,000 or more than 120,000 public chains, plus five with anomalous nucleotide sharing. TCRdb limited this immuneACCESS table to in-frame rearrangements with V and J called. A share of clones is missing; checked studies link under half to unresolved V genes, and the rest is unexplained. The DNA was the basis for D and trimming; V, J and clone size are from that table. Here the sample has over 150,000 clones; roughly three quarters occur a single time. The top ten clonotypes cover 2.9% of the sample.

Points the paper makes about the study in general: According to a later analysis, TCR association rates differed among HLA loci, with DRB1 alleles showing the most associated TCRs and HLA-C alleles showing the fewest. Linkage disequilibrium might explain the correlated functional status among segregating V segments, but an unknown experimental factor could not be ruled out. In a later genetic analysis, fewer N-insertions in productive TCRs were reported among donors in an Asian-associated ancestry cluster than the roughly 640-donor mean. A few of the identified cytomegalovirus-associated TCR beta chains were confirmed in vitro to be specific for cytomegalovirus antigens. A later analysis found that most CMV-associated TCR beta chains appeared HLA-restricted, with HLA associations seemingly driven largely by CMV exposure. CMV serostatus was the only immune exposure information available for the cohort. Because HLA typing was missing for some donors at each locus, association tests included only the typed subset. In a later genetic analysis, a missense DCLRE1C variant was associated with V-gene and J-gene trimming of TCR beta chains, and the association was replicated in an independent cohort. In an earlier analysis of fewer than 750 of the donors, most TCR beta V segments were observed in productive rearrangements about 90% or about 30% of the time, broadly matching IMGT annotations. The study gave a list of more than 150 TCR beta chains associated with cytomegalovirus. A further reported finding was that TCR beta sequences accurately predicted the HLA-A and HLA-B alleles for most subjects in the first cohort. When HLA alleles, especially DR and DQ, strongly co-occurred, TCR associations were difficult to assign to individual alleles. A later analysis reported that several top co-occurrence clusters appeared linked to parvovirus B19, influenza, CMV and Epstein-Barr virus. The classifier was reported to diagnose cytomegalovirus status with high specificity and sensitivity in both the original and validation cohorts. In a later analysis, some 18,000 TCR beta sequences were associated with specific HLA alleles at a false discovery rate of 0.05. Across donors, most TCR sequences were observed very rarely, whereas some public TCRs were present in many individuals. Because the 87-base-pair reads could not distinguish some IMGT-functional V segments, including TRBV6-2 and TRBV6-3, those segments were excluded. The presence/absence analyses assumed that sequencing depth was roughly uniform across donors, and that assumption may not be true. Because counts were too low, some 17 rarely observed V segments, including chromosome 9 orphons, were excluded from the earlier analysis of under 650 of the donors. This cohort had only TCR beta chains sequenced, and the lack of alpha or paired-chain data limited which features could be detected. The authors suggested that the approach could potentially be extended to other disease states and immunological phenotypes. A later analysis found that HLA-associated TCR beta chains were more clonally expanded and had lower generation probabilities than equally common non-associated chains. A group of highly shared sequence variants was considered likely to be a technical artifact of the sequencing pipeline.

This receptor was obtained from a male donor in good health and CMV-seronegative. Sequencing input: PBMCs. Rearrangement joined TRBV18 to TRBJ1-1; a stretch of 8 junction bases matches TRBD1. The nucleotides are TGTGCCAGCTCACGCCAGACAGGGGACGCTGAAGCTTTCTTT. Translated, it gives CASSRQTGDAEAFF. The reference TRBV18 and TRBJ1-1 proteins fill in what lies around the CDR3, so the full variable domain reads NAGVMQNPRHLVRRRGQEARLRCSPMKGHSHVYWYRQLPEEGLKFMVYLQKENIIDESGMPKERFSAEFPKEGPSILRIQQVVRGDSAAYFCASSRQTGDAEAFFGQGTRLTVV.